Listed below are T cell receptor beta chains from one sample, sequenced in a study of blood T cell repertoires in COVID-19. TCRdb keeps only in-frame clones here, not all; method: immunoSEQ multiplex PCR. The sample lists over 200,000 clones; approximately 87% were seen once. Sequences were obtained from peripheral blood. Receptor source: a man between 60 and 70 years old who had recovered from COVID-19. Each CDR3 is given with its conserved first and last residue.

v_call cdr3_aa
TRBV7-3 CASSISGGPSEQYF
TRBV4-3 CASSLVRTQAYEQYF
TRBV5-4 CASSSSGLGTDTQYF
TRBV4-1 CASSQDPTTNQPQHF
TRBV6-1 CASSPEGGNSPLHF
TRBV11-3 CASSSQLAGEQYF
TRBV5-4 CASSLGKTGIDDGYTF
TRBV19 CASRFSTPRDTEAFF
TRBV18 CASSSSPDFSGANVLTF
TRBV11-2 CASSTRTGANSPLHF
TRBV5-1 CASSSLAGVSTDTQYF
TRBV11-2 CASSLQTRVEQFF
TRBV7-2 CASRPPGTSGGRAQYF
TRBV29-1 CSVATGSSTDTQYF
TRBV11-2 CASSYQTGVGYTF
TRBV7-2 CASSLAGQGAYEQYF
TRBV6-5 CASRRSGGKETQYF
TRBV19 CASSVPGRAGELFF
TRBV6-5 CAIPPRQSLTDTQYF
TRBV6-2/TRBV6-3 CASSYTGIPVSGYTF
TRBV20-1 CSASRLAGRGTQYF
TRBV7-2 CASSPSGGGGNYGYTF
TRBV7-9 CASSLEAGGNSPLHF
TRBV12-3/TRBV12-4 CASSFGDWELFF
TRBV12-3/TRBV12-4 CASTLRSEKLFF
TRBV9 CASSPRDSYEQYF
TRBV6-5 CASRQGQGAFYGYTF
TRBV19 CASAGGFTYEQYF
TRBV10-3 CAISEFHRDSSSGANVLTF
TRBV30 CAWSVGGTSYEQYF
TRBV7-9 CASSPWGGAETQYF
TRBV3-1/TRBV3-2 CASSQVQGGDYGYTF
TRBV7-7 CASSLQRGETQYF
TRBV7-2 CASSLDRDAFF
TRBV18 CASSPRAGGTEAFF
TRBV19 CASSILSTAATNEKLFF
TRBV9 CASSPGRSTGANEKLFF
TRBV10-3 CAISLTSAQETQYF
TRBV6-2/TRBV6-3 CASSYPGNYGYTF
TRBV27 CASRRGQTIYEQYF
TRBV7-3 CASSRRTSGRSGELFF
TRBV5-4 CASSQVSGHQETQYF
TRBV24-1 CATRSGTSGIISTDTQYF
TRBV19 CASSISAAQETQYF
TRBV5-3 CARSPTGDGNTIYF
TRBV20-1 CSARQDETQYF
TRBV5-8 CASSLVASGFYNEQFF
TRBV21-1 CASSLRDRGREKLFF
TRBV18 CASSARTGENTEAFF
TRBV7-6 CASSLVSGGTDTQYF
TRBV7-3 CASSRDRTDTGELFF
TRBV12-3/TRBV12-4 CASSLRETQYF
TRBV7-3 CASSLMQPGQGSGEQFF
TRBV7-9 CASPRLDTEAFF
TRBV6-6 CASSTERGKAYEQYF